The 28 T cell receptor beta chains below were found in one sample sequenced in a study of a mutant IDH1 vaccine in newly diagnosed glioma. Indicated time point: week 11, during vaccination. Every single dose of the vaccine, 300 ug of mutant IDH1 20-mer peptide, came with topical imiquimod. Sequencing was performed with immunoSEQ multiplex PCR; in TCRdb, only in-frame clones are kept and a portion is missing. The table has more than 50,000 clones, approximately 80% seen once. These receptors have no identified antigens. Sample: PBMCs, taken from a glioma patient whose treatment included an IDH1 peptide vaccine. These receptors were taken from a man aged 45 to 65 with glioma.

The rearrangement uses TRBV21-1 and TRBJ2-7. TRBV21-1 represents a pseudogene. This CDR3 has 17 residues. This CDR3 reads CASSLSTGDPGPYEQYF. The CDR3 coding sequence is TGTGCCAGCAGCTTATCGACCGGCGATCCCGGCCCCTACGAGCAGTACTTC.

Written as DNA, the CDR3 is TGTGCCAGCAGCTTAGATCTGGGGACAGGAGATCAGCCCCAGCATTTT. Translated, it gives CASSLDLGTGDQPQHF. The chain links TRBV11-2 to TRBJ1-5; 8 bases fit TRBD1. The V gene end was trimmed by 0 bases and the J gene end by 5 bases; junction bases not matched to a gene: 6. CDR1 is SGHAT and CDR2 is FQNNGV in the germline V gene. The CDR3 length is 16 residues.

This clone was recorded a few times. The chain has TRBV29-1 and TRBJ1-5; D is undetermined. Germline CDR1 SQVTM, CDR2 ANQGSEA. There are 13 residues in the CDR3. V dropped 5 bases and J dropped 1 base, with 9 bases sitting between them. The CDR3 DNA reads as TGCAGCGTTAGGCCGGGGAGCAATCAGCCCCAGCATTTT. As protein: CSVRPGSNQPQHF.

The chain couples TRBV7-9 to TRBJ2-2, with 8 nucleotides matching TRBD2. The CDR3 runs to 15 residues. From germline, CDR1 is SEHNR and CDR2 FQNEAQ (reference sequence). Trimming cost V 4 bases and J 0 bases; bases outside gene matches: 1. The CDR3 DNA reads TGTGCCAGCAGCTCGGGGGGGACGAACACCGGGGAGCTGTTTTTT. Translation: CASSSGGTNTGELFF.

The chain has TRBV7-9 and TRBJ1-2; D not certain. The germline V gene has CDR1 SEHNR and CDR2 FQNEAQ (reference sequence). V was pared by 0 bases and J by 4 bases, with 6 bases between. The CDR3 loop spans 13 amino acids. For the CDR3, the DNA is TGTGCCAGCAGCTTAGCTACCTCCTATGGCTACACCTTC. It encodes CASSLATSYGYTF.

This chain joins TRBV2 and TRBJ2-5; D is undetermined. CDR3 size: 16 residues. The V end lost 5 bases, the J end lost 4 bases, and 20 bases lay between the germline ends. Germline CDR1 SNHLY, CDR2 FYNNEI. The CDR3 sequence is CASSPLGISRRETQYF. Written as DNA, the CDR3 is TGTGCCAGCAGTCCGCTGGGGATATCAAGAAGAGAGACCCAGTACTTC.

The chain links TRBV2 to TRBJ2-5; 7 nucleotides line up with TRBD2. V lost 2 bases and J lost 0; bases outside the gene matches: 3. There are 15 residues in the CDR3. Germline-derived CDR1 and CDR2 are SNHLY and FYNNEI. CDR3 bases: TGTGCCAGCAGTGAAAGGCGGGGGTACCAAGAGACCCAGTACTTC. Translated, it gives CASSERRGYQETQYF.

V gene TRBV7-8 combines with J gene TRBJ2-2, with a tentative D call TRBD1 (5 bases). Between the trimmed V and J ends, which lost 4 bases and 2 bases, there was a span of 11 bases. The CDR3 consists of 15 residues. Germline CDR1 and CDR2: SGHVS and FQNEAQ. CDR3 in amino acids: CASSSLTANTGELFF. In DNA form, the CDR3 reads TGTGCCAGCAGCTCGCTGACAGCTAACACCGGGGAGCTGTTTTTT. The whole variable domain, remainder taken from reference TRBV7-8 and TRBJ2-2, is GAGVSQSPRYKVAKRGQDVALRCDPISGHVSLFWYQQALGQGPEFLTYFQNEAQLDKSGLPSDRFFAERPEGSVSTLKIQRTQQEDSAVYLCASSSLTANTGELFFGEGSRLTVL.

The J gene is TRBJ2-1, the V gene TRBV6-1; TRBD2 matches at 12 bases. Germline assignment: CDR1 MNHNS and CDR2 SASEGT. J lost 7 bases, V lost 7 bases, and 2 bases had no gene match. This CDR3 is built from 13 residues. The CDR3 coding sequence is TGTGCCAGCACTAGCGGGGGGGCGAATGAGCAGTTCTTC. Translation: CASTSGGANEQFF.

The chain combines TRBV4-2 with TRBJ1-5; TRBD1 might be the D (5 bases). V lost 4 bases, J lost 0 bases, and 10 bases lay in between. The CDR3 sequence is 15 residues long. Germline CDR1 and CDR2: LGHNA and YNFKEQ. CDR3 loop: CASSRSGGSNQPQHF. DNA of the CDR3: TGTGCCAGCAGCCGCTCCGGGGGTAGCAATCAGCCCCAGCATTTT.

There are many counts of this clone. V usage is TRBV27 and J usage is TRBJ2-4; 11 bases match TRBD1. V trimming: 8 bases; J trimming: 7 bases; junction bases outside the gene matches: 1. CDR1 and CDR2 (germline): MNHEY, SMNVEV (reference sequence). This CDR3 region has 12 residues. The CDR3 DNA reads TGTGCCAGCTGGGACAGGGGGAACATTCAGTACTTC. It translates to CASWDRGNIQYF.

The chain links TRBV2 to TRBJ2-1; D is perhaps TRBD1 (6 bases). The CDR3 totals 13 residues. The germline gives CDR1 SNHLY, CDR2 FYNNEI. The V gene lost 4 bases and the J gene lost 6 bases, with 10 bases spanning the gap. The CDR3 reads CASSGLGGNEQFF. The DNA for the CDR3 is TGTGCCAGCAGTGGATTAGGGGGCAATGAGCAGTTCTTC.

The gene calls are TRBV4-1 and TRBJ1-1, with TRBD1 as a possible D gene (5 bases). CDR1 and CDR2 (germline): MGHRA, YSYEKL. Trimming pared 4 bases from V and 4 bases from J, leaving 16 bases between. The CDR3 is 15 residues long. The CDR3 DNA reads TGCGCCAGCAGCCCCGTTAAGGGGTTGGCCACTGAAGCTTTCTTT. Translated, it gives CASSPVKGLATEAFF.

This clone came up a few times. CDR3 protein: CASKTAEAFF. The DNA for the CDR3 is TGTGCCAGCAAGACGGCGGAAGCTTTCTTT. The chain employs TRBV6-6 and TRBJ1-1; D unclear. The CDR3 has 10 residues. Trimming removed 7 bases at V and 8 bases at J, with 8 bases between. CDR1 and CDR2 from the germline V gene are MNHNY and SVGAGI (reference sequence).

The CDR3 bases are TGCAGCGTTAGTGGAAGGACTTCCTACGAGCAGTACTTC. It encodes CSVSGRTSYEQYF. V usage is TRBV29-1 and J usage is TRBJ2-7, with a possible D match to TRBD2 (5 bases). Per the germline V gene, CDR1 is SQVTM and CDR2 is ANQGSEA. V dropped 5 bases and J dropped 1 base, with 12 bases sitting between them. This CDR3 is built from 13 residues.

CDR3 sequence reads: CASRDRGRSNQPQHF. CDR3 coding DNA: TGTGCCAGCCGGGACAGGGGGCGAAGCAATCAGCCCCAGCATTTT. The V call is TRBV19, the J call TRBJ1-5; 12 bases fit TRBD1. CDR3 length: 15 residues. The V segment lost 9 bases and the J segment 1 base; nucleotides outside the gene matches: 4. The germline V gene has CDR1 LNHDA and CDR2 SQIVND (reference sequence).

The V call is TRBV7-9, the J call TRBJ1-4, with D hard to call. The germline CDR1 and CDR2 sequences are SEHNR and FQNEAQ (reference sequence). Trimming removed 2 bases at V and 0 bases at J, with 7 bases between. This CDR3 is built from 15 residues. The CDR3 protein is CASSLLHATNEKLFF. The CDR3 DNA follows: TGTGCCAGCAGCTTACTGCACGCAACTAATGAAAAACTGTTTTTT.

The gene calls are TRBV18 and TRBJ1-2; 9 nucleotides align to TRBD1. The CDR3 is made up of 16 amino acids. From germline, CDR1 is KGHSH and CDR2 LQKENI. With V trimmed by 6 bases and J by 8 bases, 16 bases remained unmatched. CDR3 DNA sequence: TGTGCCAGCTCCCCCGGGACAGGGAGTAATTCTGGCGGCTACACCTTC. Translation: CASSPGTGSNSGGYTF.

This chain uses TRBV7-2 with TRBJ2-5; D is unresolved. Germline V gene lookup returns CDR1 SGHTA and CDR2 FQGNSA. This CDR3 comprises 14 residues. V was trimmed by 3 bases and J by 4 bases, leaving 12 bases between them. CDR3: CASSLAYTLETQYF. In DNA, the CDR3 is TGTGCCAGCAGCTTGGCCTACACACTAGAGACCCAGTACTTC.

This clone was counted once. V and J are TRBV5-4 and TRBJ1-2; D is unclear. With 4 bases removed from V and 8 bases from J, the gap between germline ends came to 18 bases. This CDR3 spans 14 amino acids. Germline loops: CDR1 SGHNT, CDR2 YYREEE (reference sequence). This CDR3 is CASSPLTQKQGYTF. The CDR3 coding sequence is TGTGCCAGCAGCCCTCTGACTCAAAAGCAGGGCTACACCTTC.

The chain joins TRBV7-2 to TRBJ2-3; D not certain. Germline V gene data show CDR1 as SGHTA and CDR2 as FQGNSA. The CDR3 is 12 amino acids. V lost 1 base and J lost 1, with 0 bases in between. The CDR3 here is CASSLGTDTQYF. CDR3 sequence (DNA): TGTGCCAGCAGCTTAGGCACAGATACGCAGTATTTT. The full variable domain, completed using reference TRBV7-2 and TRBJ2-3, is GAGVSQSPSNKVTEKGKDVELRCDPISGHTALYWYRQSLGQGLEFLIYFQGNSAPDKSGLPSDRFSAERTGGSVSTLTIQRTQQEDSAVYLCASSLGTDTQYFGPGTRLTVL.

Only one count was recorded for this clone. This chain connects TRBV10-3 to TRBJ2-3, with no clear D. The germline V and J ends were trimmed by 10 bases and 0 bases, with 11 bases remaining between them. Germline V gene data show CDR1 as ENHRY and CDR2 as SYGVKD. The length of the CDR3 is 13 residues. CDR3 sequence: CATTTASTDTQYF. The CDR3 region has the DNA TGTGCCACAACAACAGCTAGCACAGATACGCAGTATTTT.

V and J are TRBV7-2 and TRBJ1-4, with 7 bases fitting TRBD1. Germline V gives CDR1 SGHTA, CDR2 FQGNSA. The J segment lost 7 bases and the V segment lost 5 bases, leaving 7 bases of the junction unmatched. CDR3 size: 14 residues. The CDR3 reads CASSLGTVSEKLFF. The CDR3 DNA reads as TGTGCCAGCAGCCTAGGGACAGTTTCTGAAAAACTGTTTTTT.

This CDR3 reads CASSPNTNSNQPQHF. The CDR3 nucleotides read TGTGCCAGCTCACCCAACACCAATAGCAATCAGCCCCAGCATTTT. The chain couples TRBV18 to TRBJ1-5; no reliable D call. Germline V gene sequence: CDR1 KGHSH, CDR2 LQKENI. This CDR3 is built from 15 residues. Trimming removed 3 bases from V and 0 bases from J, with 9 bases in between.

The gene calls are TRBV18 and TRBJ2-3; D perhaps matches TRBD1 (6 bases). Trimming cost V 1 base and J 5 bases, with 10 bases left between them. CDR3 length: 14 residues. Per germline, CDR1 KGHSH and CDR2 LQKENI. The CDR3 protein is CASSPRQELDTQYF. The CDR3 DNA reads as TGTGCCAGCTCACCACGACAGGAGTTAGATACGCAGTATTTT.

This sequence joins TRBV27 and TRBJ2-7, with D tentatively TRBD1 (6 bases). The length of the CDR3 is 14 residues. The germline gives CDR1 MNHEY, CDR2 SMNVEV (reference sequence). The V end lost 4 bases, the J end lost 3 bases, and 13 bases lay between the germline ends. DNA for the CDR3: TGTGCCAGCAGTTCCATGAACAGGGTCTACGAGCAGTACTTC. This codes for CASSSMNRVYEQYF.

This sequence joins TRBV2 and TRBJ2-2; weak D call: TRBD2 (5 bases). Germline CDR1 SNHLY, CDR2 FYNNEI. This CDR3 has 14 amino acids. V was trimmed by 8 bases and J by 5 bases, leaving 15 bases between them. CDR3 residues: CASRSTGMTGELFF. In nucleotides, the CDR3 is TGTGCCAGCCGATCGACGGGGATGACCGGGGAGCTGTTTTTT.

In this sample, this clone turned up once. This chain connects TRBV2 to TRBJ1-1; D unclear. Trimming left V 5 bases short and J 2 bases short, with 9 bases between. The CDR3 has 13 residues. Per germline, CDR1 SNHLY and CDR2 FYNNEI. CDR3 sequence (DNA): TGTGCCAGCAGTAAAGACGTCAACACTGAAGCTTTCTTT. It translates to CASSKDVNTEAFF.